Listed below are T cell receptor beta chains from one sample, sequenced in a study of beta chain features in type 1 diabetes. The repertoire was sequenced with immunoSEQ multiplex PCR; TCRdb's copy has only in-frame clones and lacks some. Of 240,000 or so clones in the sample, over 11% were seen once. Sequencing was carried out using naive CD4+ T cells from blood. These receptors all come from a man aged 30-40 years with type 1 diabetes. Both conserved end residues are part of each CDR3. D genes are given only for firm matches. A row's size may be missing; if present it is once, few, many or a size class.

CASIFLGGQGENQPQHF	TGTGCCAGCATCTTTCTCGGGGGACAGGGGGAGAATCAGCCCCAGCATTTT	NA	TRBV5-4	TRBJ1-5	TRBD1
CAWSSAYEQYF	TGTGCCTGGAGTTCCGCCTACGAGCAGTACTTC	NA	TRBV30	TRBJ2-7	NA
CASSYLQDYEQYF	TGTGCCAGCAGTTACCTGCAGGACTACGAGCAGTACTTC	NA	TRBV6-5	TRBJ2-7	NA
CASSQDLGTSGRANEQFF	TGTGCCAGCAGCCAAGATCTGGGGACTAGCGGGAGGGCCAATGAGCAGTTCTTC	few	TRBV4-2	TRBJ2-1	TRBD2
CASSLSLALYEQYF	TGTGCCAGCAGCTTGTCACTCGCCCTCTACGAGCAGTACTTC	NA	TRBV11-3	TRBJ2-7	NA
CASSVPGTYNEQFF	TGTGCCAGTAGTGTCCCGGGAACCTACAATGAGCAGTTCTTC	few	TRBV19	TRBJ2-1	NA
CASGRTLAGSYNEQFF	TGTGCCAGCGGACGTACGCTAGCGGGAAGCTACAATGAGCAGTTCTTC	few	TRBV25-1	TRBJ2-1	TRBD2
CASSGTANTGELFF	TGTGCCAGCAGTGGGACAGCGAACACCGGGGAGCTGTTTTTT	NA	TRBV6-5	TRBJ2-2	TRBD1
CAWRPRLAGGPRSTDTQYF	TGTGCCTGGAGGCCTCGGCTAGCGGGAGGGCCGAGGAGCACAGATACGCAGTATTTT	few	TRBV30	TRBJ2-3	TRBD2
CASSGGQGGLYGYTF	TGTGCCAGCAGCGGGGGACAGGGGGGACTCTATGGCTACACCTTC	NA	TRBV9	TRBJ1-2	TRBD1
CASTPGTGKNIQYF	TGTGCCAGCACCCCAGGGACAGGAAAAAACATTCAGTACTTC	NA	TRBV2	TRBJ2-4	TRBD1
CASSVSFNQPQHF	TGTGCCAGCAGCGTAAGCTTCAATCAGCCCCAGCATTTT	NA	TRBV9	TRBJ1-5	NA
CAITQGDGYTF	TGTGCCATAACACAGGGGGACGGCTACACCTTC	NA	TRBV6-1	TRBJ1-2	TRBD1
CASSEAGQGYGYTF	TGTGCCAGCAGTGAAGCTGGACAGGGGTATGGCTACACCTTC	NA	TRBV6-1	TRBJ1-2	TRBD1
CASSLIGQNYGYTF	TGCGCCAGCAGCTTGATTGGTCAGAACTATGGCTACACCTTC	few	TRBV5-1	TRBJ1-2	NA
CASSRTAGDSGNTIYF	TGCGCCAGCAGCAGGACGGCGGGCGACTCTGGAAACACCATATATTTT	NA	TRBV5-1	TRBJ1-3	NA
CASSEYGLAGAGPNEQFF	TGTGCCAGCAGTGAATACGGGCTAGCGGGAGCAGGCCCCAATGAGCAGTTCTTC	NA	TRBV2	TRBJ2-1	TRBD2
CASSLGQGLGEAFF	TGTGCCAGCAGCTTGGGCCAGGGCCTAGGGGAAGCTTTCTTT	few	TRBV5-4	TRBJ1-1	NA
CASSVGGGDTQYF	TGTGCCAGCAGCGTCGGGGGAGGGGATACGCAGTATTTT	NA	TRBV9	TRBJ2-3	TRBD2
CASSRTAGPKSGGYTF	TGTGCCAGCAGCCGAACGGCAGGCCCTAAGAGTGGAGGCTACACCTTC	NA	TRBV2	TRBJ1-2	NA
CASSFTGGRDQPQHF	TGTGCCAGCAGTTTTACAGGGGGTAGGGATCAGCCCCAGCATTTT	NA	TRBV6-1	TRBJ1-5	TRBD1
CASSYSSGQGAYGYTF	TGTGCCAGCAGTTACTCATCGGGACAGGGGGCTTATGGCTACACCTTC	few	TRBV6-5	TRBJ1-2	TRBD1
CSVKGLAGESTDTQYF	TGCAGCGTTAAGGGACTAGCGGGGGAGAGCACAGATACGCAGTATTTT	NA	TRBV29-1	TRBJ2-3	TRBD2
CASSLAGGSSYNEQFF	TGCGCCAGCAGCTTGGCTGGCGGGAGTTCCTACAATGAGCAGTTCTTC	few	TRBV5-1	TRBJ2-1	TRBD2
CATSRDEQNEQYF	TGTGCCACCAGCAGAGATGAACAAAACGAGCAGTACTTC	NA	TRBV15	TRBJ2-7	NA
CASSPNPRQGDYTF	TGTGCCAGCAGCCCTAACCCACGGCAGGGGGACTACACCTTC	few	TRBV7-6	TRBJ1-2	TRBD1
CSVVEYNEQFF	TGCAGCGTTGTGGAGTACAATGAGCAGTTCTTC	NA	TRBV29-1	TRBJ2-1	NA
CASSVEVGGPGGELFF	TGTGCCAGCAGCGTAGAGGTGGGGGGGCCTGGCGGGGAGCTGTTTTTT	NA	TRBV9	TRBJ2-2	NA
CASSPRDSHTDTQYF	TGCGCCAGCAGCCCCCGGGACTCACACACAGATACGCAGTATTTT	NA	TRBV4-3	TRBJ2-3	NA
CASSSTGDRGRTDTQYF	TGTGCCAGCAGCTCAACGGGGGACAGGGGTCGGACAGATACGCAGTATTTT	NA	TRBV7-8	TRBJ2-3	TRBD1
CSVGQGGDQPQHF	TGCAGCGTTGGACAGGGGGGTGATCAGCCCCAGCATTTT	few	TRBV29-1	TRBJ1-5	TRBD1
CASSLTGTGESPLHF	TGCGCCAGCAGCTTAACCGGGACAGGGGAATCACCCCTCCACTTT	once	TRBV5-1	TRBJ1-6	TRBD1
CASTSGGRTDTQYF	TGTGCCAGCACGAGCGGGGGACGCACAGATACGCAGTATTTT	few	TRBV6-5	TRBJ2-3	TRBD2
CAWRTDSPLRAFF	TGTGCCTGGAGAACGGACAGCCCTTTAAGAGCTTTCTTT	few	TRBV30	TRBJ1-1	NA
CASSTDRSSGELFF	TGCGCCAGCAGCACCGACAGGAGCTCGGGGGAGCTGTTTTTT	NA	TRBV5-1	TRBJ2-2	NA
CASRPTGAPSSYTF	TGTGCCAGCAGGCCGACAGGGGCCCCCTCGAGCTACACCTTC	NA	TRBV27	TRBJ1-2	TRBD1
CASSVVEGAYTEAFF	TGTGCCAGCAGCGTAGTTGAAGGGGCCTACACTGAAGCTTTCTTT	NA	TRBV9	TRBJ1-1	NA
CSVVVQEGDGYGYTF	TGCAGCGTCGTGGTTCAAGAGGGGGATGGCTATGGCTACACCTTC	few	TRBV29-1	TRBJ1-2	NA
CASSVAPGSQPQHF	TGTGCCAGCAGTGTAGCCCCCGGTTCTCAGCCCCAGCATTTT	few	TRBV6-1	TRBJ1-5	NA
CASSQGGLAGLSSYEQYF	TGTGCCAGCAGCCAAGGTGGACTAGCGGGGTTGAGCTCCTACGAGCAGTACTTC	few	TRBV4-2	TRBJ2-7	TRBD2
CSVLLQGDTQYF	TGCAGCGTTCTACTACAGGGGGATACGCAGTATTTT	few	TRBV29-1	TRBJ2-3	TRBD1
CASSLRRGFNTEAFF	TGTGCCAGCAGCTTACGGCGGGGATTTAACACTGAAGCTTTCTTT	few	TRBV7-9	TRBJ1-1	NA
CASSFGGSEYEQYF	TGTGCCAGCAGCTTCGGAGGATCGGAATACGAGCAGTACTTC	NA	TRBV11-2	TRBJ2-7	NA
CASRNSGRPLEDGYTF	TGTGCCAGCCGGAATTCGGGCCGCCCATTGGAGGATGGCTACACCTTC	NA	TRBV6-8	TRBJ1-2	NA
CASSGLLAGGLDTQYF	TGCGCCAGCAGTGGTTTACTAGCGGGGGGGCTGGATACGCAGTATTTT	NA	TRBV10-2	TRBJ2-3	TRBD2
CASSPQGNEQYF	TGCGCCAGCAGCCCACAGGGAAACGAGCAGTACTTC	NA	TRBV5-1	TRBJ2-7	NA
CASSLGGTSGSTYNEQFF	TGTGCCAGCAGCTTGGGGGGGACTAGCGGGAGCACCTACAATGAGCAGTTCTTC	few	TRBV7-6	TRBJ2-1	TRBD2